Detailed here is one T cell receptor beta chain. This specimen belongs to a study of PD-L1 blockade in urothelial cancer. This table comes from immunoSEQ multiplex PCR, and its TCRdb copy is limited to in-frame clones, with some not included. The sample includes about 88,000 clones, approximately 91% of them seen just once. The CDR3 spans 15 residues. V lost 6 bases, J lost 4 bases, and 10 bases stayed unmatched. Germline-derived CDR1 and CDR2 are MGHDK and SYGVNS. The sequence derives from a man in his fifties or sixties with urothelial cancer. The sample was PBMCs, taken around atezolizumab (anti-PD-L1) treatment. This chain uses TRBV25-1 with TRBJ2-3; 7 nucleotides agree with TRBD1. The CDR3 region is CASSDPGGHPDTQYF. CDR3 in DNA: TGTGCCAGCAGCGATCCAGGGGGTCATCCAGATACGCAGTATTTT.